Sequencing of this TCR beta chain was carried out in a study of naive and memory T cell subsets. A UMI-containing oligonucleotide was joined by 3' ligation to the TCR cDNA template. Whole blood, roughly 2.6 ml, came from adult healthy volunteers. Reverse transcription used DNase-treated unsorted total RNA, aiming for about 1 to 1000 ng. This clonotype came up many times. Antigen specificity is unknown. The SP2 primer and nested alpha and beta constant region primers amplified ligated cDNA in four rounds. From the 5' RACE reads, TCRdb called clonotypes with MiXCR, one entry per CDR3 protein. The profile shows about 62,000 distinct CDR3 sequences, 8% of them singletons. The germline V and J ends were trimmed by 2 bases and 1 base, with 6 bases remaining between them. CDR3 length: 14 residues. Looked up from germline, CDR1 is SGDLS and CDR2 is YYNGEE. Overall study results and limits: Potentially, T cell activation and differentiation skew this RNA-based measurement.

The chain joins TRBV9 to TRBJ2-2; D remains ambiguous. This TCR came from a female donor in good health. As DNA, the CDR3 is TGTGCCAGCAGCGTCGCCGGGAACACCGGGGAGCTGTTTTTT. Its translation: CASSVAGNTGELFF.